This T cell receptor beta chain was sequenced in a study of T cell responses to AZD1222 COVID-19 vaccine. A word on this clone: The antigen remains unidentified.

TCRdb's copy holds only in-frame clones and misses some; the assay was immunoSEQ multiplex PCR. The sample lists 99,000 or so clones; roughly 90% were seen once. Study-wide points: Just a handful of AZD1222 recipients were seropositive at baseline. Spike-specific TCR breadth rose after two AZD1222 doses, and depth rose as well.

CDR3 length: 13 amino acids. The V gene lost 5 bases and the J gene lost 14 bases, with 16 bases spanning the gap. CDR1 and CDR2 (germline): SEHNR, FQNEAQ (reference sequence). This sequence was found in an adult in good health. The chain couples TRBV7-9 to TRBJ1-6; a possible D gene is TRBD1 (5 bases). The sequences come from peripheral blood, collected on day 0 of AZD1222 vaccination. CDR3 sequence reads: CASSARARGTLHF. CDR3 DNA: TGTGCCAGCAGCGCCAGGGCTCGGGGAACCCTCCACTTT.